These T cell receptor beta chains were read from a single sample in a study of neurological immune-mediated disorders. One entry per CDR3 protein, called by TCRdb with MiXCR from the 5' RACE reads. The data contain fewer than 40,000 distinct CDR3 sequences, about 6% of them singletons. Specimen: CD4+ T cells from blood. These TCRs come from a woman aged 45-65 years in good health. CDR3s include the opening cysteine and the closing phenylalanine or tryptophan. The order of the fields is clone size, CDR3 length, V gene, D gene, J gene, CDR3 DNA, CDR3 protein. D genes are given only for firm matches. Where a row states a size, it is once, few, many or the class of an expanded clone; other rows omit it.

>many|13|TRBV5-1|NA|TRBJ1-3
TGCGCCAGCAGCTATTACTCTGGAAACACCATATATTTT
CASSYYSGNTIYF
>many|13|TRBV7-2|NA|TRBJ2-4
TGTGCCAGCAGCTTAGGGCTCTTCGACATTCAGTACTTC
CASSLGLFDIQYF
>many|16|TRBV18|TRBD1|TRBJ2-7
TGTGCCAGCTCCCCACAGGGACAGGGGGCTAAGAACGAGCAGTACTTC
CASSPQGQGAKNEQYF
>many|15|TRBV3-1|TRBD1|TRBJ2-2
TGTGCCAGCAGCCTTCAACCAGGGGGCACCGGGGAGCTGTTTTTT
CASSLQPGGTGELFF
>many|14|TRBV7-2|NA|TRBJ1-1
TGTGCCAGCAGCCTAAATTATATGAACACTGAAGCTTTCTTT
CASSLNYMNTEAFF
>many|14|TRBV7-2|TRBD2|TRBJ2-2
TGTGCCAGCCGCCGTGCGGGAGAGACCGGGGAGCTGTTTTTT
CASRRAGETGELFF
>many|14|TRBV28|NA|TRBJ1-2
TGTGCCAGCAGTTTATTGGACAGCAACTATGGCTACACCTTC
CASSLLDSNYGYTF
>many|17|TRBV7-2|TRBD2|TRBJ2-2
TGTGCCAGCAGTCGATCAAGCGGGAGTCATCGGACCGGGGAGCTGTTTTTT
CASSRSSGSHRTGELFF
>many|14|TRBV9|NA|TRBJ1-3
TGTGCCAGCAGCGTAGGGGACAATGGAAACACCATATATTTT
CASSVGDNGNTIYF
>many|13|TRBV19|NA|TRBJ2-1
TGTGCCAGTAGTCCAGCCCTTCACAATGAGCAGTTCTTC
CASSPALHNEQFF
>NA|13|TRBV18|NA|TRBJ2-7
TGTGCCAGCTCACCGGGGGACAAAGAAGAGCAGTACTTC
CASSPGDKEEQYF
>many|15|TRBV4-1|NA|TRBJ2-1
TGCGCCAGCAGCCAACCAAGCGGATTTTACAATGAGCAGTTCTTC
CASSQPSGFYNEQFF
>many|14|TRBV28|NA|TRBJ1-2
TGTGCCAGCAGTTTATCCTCCGGACAGTATGGCTACACCTTC
CASSLSSGQYGYTF
>NA|15|TRBV2|NA|TRBJ2-6
TGTGCCAGCAGTGAAGTGGGGGCGGGGGCCAACGTCCTGACTTTC
CASSEVGAGANVLTF
>many|12|TRBV29-1|NA|TRBJ2-7
TGCAGCGGCCAGGGTAGGATGGGCGAGCAGTACTTC
CSGQGRMGEQYF